These 13 T cell receptor beta chains were sequenced from one sample in a study of blood T cell repertoires in COVID-19. Assay: immunoSEQ multiplex PCR; the TCRdb copy retains only in-frame clones and omits some. The table has some 70,000 clones, around 88% seen once. The sequenced material came from peripheral blood. These receptors were taken from a woman in her 70s with acute or convalescent COVID-19.

The chain links TRBV6-1 to TRBJ1-5, with a weak D call TRBD1 (5 bases). Germline values: CDR1 MNHNS, CDR2 SASEGT. CDR3 size: 14 residues. V dropped 1 base and J dropped 6 bases, with 10 bases sitting between them. As DNA, the CDR3 is TGTGCCAGCAGTGAAGGGGCCGGGGGTCAGCCCCAGCATTTT. Protein: CASSEGAGGQPQHF.

J is TRBJ1-5 and V is TRBV21-1; the D call TRBD1 from the table was never checked on the DNA. TRBV21-1 is a recognized pseudogene. The CDR3 is made up of 19 amino acids. The CDR3 protein is CASSPKEPPGNQSNQPQHF. The CDR3 region has the DNA TGTGCCAGCAGCCCCAAAGAGCCACCAGGGAACCAATCCAATCAGCCCCAGCATTTT.

The CDR3 is CASRLDREDGYTF. DNA for the CDR3: TGTGCCAGCAGGTTAGACAGGGAAGATGGCTACACCTTC. The chain links TRBV2 to TRBJ1-2, with 7 bases fitting TRBD1. The CDR3 has 13 amino acids. J was trimmed by 6 bases and V by 6 bases; bases with no gene match: 7. Germline values: CDR1 SNHLY, CDR2 FYNNEI.

The chain joins TRBV9 to TRBJ2-1; D is possibly TRBD2 (6 bases). V lost 2 bases to trimming and J lost 2 bases, with 20 bases between them. This CDR3 comprises 18 residues. Germline V gives CDR1 SGDLS, CDR2 YYNGEE. CDR3 coding DNA: TGTGCCAGCAGCGTGAACCCCTTCGACGGGGGAACCTACAATGAGCAGTTCTTC. This translates into CASSVNPFDGGTYNEQFF.

J is TRBJ1-1 and V is TRBV7-8; D remains unclear. The CDR3 has 13 residues. V lost 2 bases, J lost 1 base, and 5 bases lay in between. Per the germline V gene, CDR1 is SGHVS and CDR2 is FQNEAQ. CDR3 nucleotide sequence: TGTGCCAGCAGCTTACTTCGGAACACTGAAGCTTTCTTT. This codes for CASSLLRNTEAFF.

This clone was detected only once. The chain is built from TRBV11-2 and TRBJ2-7, with 7 nucleotides matching TRBD1. The germline V gene encodes CDR1 SGHAT and CDR2 FQNNGV. The junction had 4 bases not matched to a gene; V was cut back by 3 bases and J by 2 bases. The CDR3 consists of 14 residues. This chain's CDR3 is CASSFPGTAYEQYF. The CDR3 DNA follows: TGTGCCAGCAGCTTCCCCGGGACAGCCTACGAGCAGTACTTC.

The V call is TRBV6-5, the J call TRBJ1-6, with TRBD1 matching over 9 bases. The V segment lost 5 bases and the J segment 6 bases; nucleotides outside the gene matches: 5. Germline V CDR1 and CDR2: MNHEY, SVGAGI. This CDR3 contains 15 residues. The CDR3 loop is CASSPQGALNSPLHF. The CDR3 bases are TGTGCCAGCAGTCCACAGGGGGCGCTTAATTCACCCCTCCACTTT.

This clone was counted between two and nine times. Germline is not matched at one junction end, which may reflect a read error. The chain couples TRBV5-1 to TRBJ1-3, with 7 bases that match TRBD1. The CDR3 contains 14 residues. The germline CDR1 and CDR2 sequences are SGHRS and YFSETQ. The DNA of the CDR3 is TGCGCCAGCAGCCCCGGGACAGTTGGAACCACCATATATTTT. It codes for CASSPGTVGTTIYF.

This clone was observed a single time. This sequence joins TRBV2 and TRBJ1-5; D is undetermined. The V end was cut by 5 bases, the J end by 2 bases, with 10 bases between. The V gene's germline CDR1 is SNHLY and CDR2 FYNNEI. CDR3 length: 14 amino acids. CDR3 region: CASSQDGGNQPQHF. CDR3 in DNA: TGTGCCAGCAGTCAAGACGGGGGCAATCAGCCCCAGCATTTT.

The chain employs TRBV6-5 and TRBJ1-5, with 10 bases fitting TRBD1. The trim removed 6 bases at V and 5 bases at J, leaving 1 base unmatched. The CDR3 runs 13 residues. Germline values: CDR1 MNHEY, CDR2 SVGAGI. The CDR3 loop is CASRDRGDQPQHF. CDR3 coding DNA: TGTGCCAGCAGGGACAGGGGGGATCAGCCCCAGCATTTT.

V usage is TRBV29-1 and J usage is TRBJ1-2, with unresolved D. The CDR3 has 10 residues. Germline V gene data show CDR1 as SQVTM and CDR2 as ANQGSEA. V dropped 7 bases and J dropped 14 bases, with 17 bases sitting between them. The CDR3 DNA reads TGCAGCGCCCAAACCGAGACGGAGACCTTC. This translates into CSAQTETETF. Full variable domain (missing parts from reference TRBV29-1 and TRBJ1-2): SAVISQKPSRDICQRGTSLTIQCQVDSQVTMMFWYRQQPGQSLTLIATANQGSEATYESGFVIDKFPISRPNLTFSTLTVSNMSPEDSSIYLCSAQTETETFGSGTRLTVV.

In DNA form, the CDR3 reads TGTGCCAGCAGCTTTTTGCAGGGGGCGCCGTGGGGCTACACCTTC. Amino acids: CASSFLQGAPWGYTF. This sequence joins TRBV7-8 and TRBJ1-2; 8 bases agree with TRBD1. There are 15 residues in the CDR3. V shed 3 bases, J shed 8 bases, and the junction held 11 bases outside the gene matches. Germline loops: CDR1 SGHVS, CDR2 FQNEAQ.

Comments on this clone: The identical CDR3 is also encoded by other nucleotide sequences in the sample. The rearrangement joins TRBV18 to TRBJ2-7, with TRBD1 identical over 10 bases. Germline V gene data show CDR1 as KGHSH and CDR2 as LQKENI. V lost 2 bases to trimming and J lost 4 bases; unmatched junction nucleotides: 2. The CDR3 consists of 14 residues. This chain's CDR3 is CASSPGTGVYEQYF. The CDR3 DNA sequence: TGTGCCAGCTCACCAGGGACAGGGGTGTACGAGCAGTACTTC.